This T cell receptor beta chain was identified in a study of blood T cell repertoires in COVID-19. Participants were aged about 18 to 95 years, lived in 25 or so US areas, and enrolled virtually. Cohorts were determined from participant-reported clinical history. Trimming removed 2 bases at V and 1 base at J, with 14 bases between. Germline V CDR1 and CDR2: MNHEY, SMNVEV (reference sequence). The CDR3 totals 16 residues. Authors' methods: Estimated nucleated cell counts came from reference gene primer amplification. Clones were read by immunoSEQ multiplex PCR, and TCRdb kept only the in-frame ones, dropping some. That table is the source of V, J and clone size, and D and trimming were worked out from the DNA. The sample shows over 150,000 clones, about 90% of them seen only once.

The sequenced material came from PBMCs or T cells enriched from blood (not recorded which). The chain is built from TRBV27 and TRBJ2-5, with D unclear. The source of this sequence is a woman aged 45-65 years who had recovered from COVID-19. The CDR3 here is CASSLSAEESQETQYF. CDR3 nucleotides: TGTGCCAGCAGTTTAAGCGCAGAAGAGAGCCAAGAGACCCAGTACTTC.